The TCR beta chain described here comes from a study of CD8+ T cells in alopecia areata. Study-level points and caveats: Only a single nonresponder existed, so baseline CD8+ expansion links stay unclear.

Trimming cost V 6 bases and J 7 bases; bases outside gene matches: 9. Germline V gene lookup returns CDR1 SQVTM and CDR2 ANQGSEA. This CDR3 comprises 13 residues. Treatment here: oral pan-JAK inhibitor, 5-10 mg twice daily. Comments on this clone: Its specificity is not known.

Investigators isolated RNA and reverse transcribed it into cDNA to act as the sequencing template. The repertoire was sequenced with immunoSEQ multiplex PCR; TCRdb's copy has only in-frame clones and lacks some. Among over 150,000 clones listed, more than 55% were seen once. The clonotype originates from a human donor with alopecia areata. The chain combines TRBV29-1 with TRBJ2-7; TRBD2 matches 10 bases. The starting material was CD4+ T cells sorted from blood, obtained at week 4, from a patient treated with tofacitinib. This CDR3 is CSVPRTSGTEQYF. In DNA form, the CDR3 reads TGCAGCGTCCCCCGGACTAGCGGTACGGAGCAGTACTTC.